This T cell receptor (beta chain) derives from a study of blood T cell repertoires in COVID-19 (dated by TCRdb to between 2020 and 2021). Regarding the study in general: Collaborator samples came from the United States, Italy and Spain and covered acute and convalescent phases of COVID-19. Samples came from the ongoing ImmuneRACE study (first 160 participants) plus 1,254 subjects from 6 global collaborators. Where available, HLA class I and class II types were taken from metadata supplied by the sample provider and were not determined by assay-based typing. The repertoires were made available in a free public database intended to serve as a resource for research on the immune response to SARS-CoV-2. The dataset comprised deeply sampled blood TCRbeta repertoires from subjects exposed to, actively infected with, or recovered from COVID-19. The prospective study material was composed of cDNA or gDNA derived from T cells, B-cell-depleted T cells, or PBMCs. Nearly every sample came with metadata listing a de-identified subject ID, COVID-19 status, age in years and sex. The study at large found these results: Clinical and demographic metadata were provided uncurated, with the amount varying by source and participant.

Points on this clone: Its recognized antigen is unknown. One base away there is no much larger clone; base qualities are not given. Other DNA sequences within the sample encode an identical CDR3.

Whole blood was collected in K2EDTA tubes by collaborating institutions according to the institutions' own protocols. For TCRbeta analysis, collaborators shipped samples as frozen whole blood, isolated PBMCs, or DNA extracted from either of those sample types. Trimming removed 5 bases from V and 5 bases from J; the gene matches leave 4 bases unexplained. Taken from the germline V gene (reference sequence), the CDR1 and CDR2 loops are SEHNR and FQNEAQ. The CDR3 starts with the cysteine, ends with the phenylalanine, and has 13 residues. Only the CDR3 region is kept as DNA, spanning 39 bases read in frame from base 1. TCRbeta CDR3 regions were amplified from genomic DNA using the immunoSEQ Assay, a bias-controlled multiplex PCR. The authors' pipeline ran thus. Nucleated cell counts per sample were estimated from amplification of reference gene primers within the assay. To quantify the absolute abundance of each unique TCRbeta CDR3 rearrangement, sequence reads were collapsed and filtered. For each sample, productive Simpson clonality was calculated as the square root of Simpson's diversity index across productive rearrangements. TCRdb retrieved this table from immuneACCESS and kept in-frame rearrangements only. Not all clones are present; in checked studies, unresolved V genes account for under half, and no reason is known for the remainder. That table gives V, J and clone size, and the DNA gave D and trimming. Across this sample there are 50,000 to 80,000 clones, with 86% seen only once. The ten largest clones represent approximately 7% of the sample.

The specimen sequenced was peripheral blood. The chain uses TRBV7-9 and TRBJ1-1, with 8 central nucleotides matching TRBD1. This clonotype originated in a man aged 50-59 years with active COVID-19. The nucleotide sequence reads as follows: TGTGCCAGCAGCCCAGGGGGCAGGACTGAAGCTTTCTTT. Translated, this gives CASSPGGRTEAFF.